This TCR beta chain was identified in a study of tumor and adjacent non-tumor tissue in lung cancer. Study-wide background: Stage I to III disease affected 9 to 10 men and roughly five women aged about 31 to 85. Study outcomes and limitations: Tumor tissue had significantly higher TCR diversity than normal lung. Shorter survival was associated with higher TCR diversity in tumors.

Three rounds of nested PCR, following a modified ARM-PCR protocol, produced the TCRbeta library. TCRdb analysed the multiplex PCR reads with MiXCR anew, one entry per CDR3 protein. In the table there are 91,000 or so distinct CDR3 sequences, about 70% of which are singletons. Comments on this clonotype: Its antigen is still unknown.

The germline V gene has CDR1 SGHRS and CDR2 YFSETQ. There are 13 residues in the CDR3. V was trimmed by 4 bases and J by 1 base, leaving 9 bases between them. The template was RNA from unsorted bulk tissue. The receptor was derived from a man aged 60-69 years with non-small cell lung cancer. Sequencing used lung tumor tissue. The gene calls are TRBV5-1 and TRBJ2-7; D might be TRBD1 or TRBD2, each matching 5 bases. The CDR3 nucleotides read TGCGCCAGCAGCAGGGACGTATCCTACGAGCAGTACTTC. Amino acids: CASSRDVSYEQYF.